The 14 T cell receptor beta chains below all came from one sample that was sequenced in a study of shared clonotypes between healthy human individuals. Clones were read by immunoSEQ multiplex PCR, and TCRdb kept only the in-frame ones, dropping some. The sample carries fewer than 1.8 million clones, 98% recorded once. The sequencing input was naive CD4+ T cells sorted from blood. Subset in this sample: CD45RA+ positively selected. The receptors shown here come from a man aged 30 to 39 in good health.

The rearrangement uses TRBV5-6 and TRBJ2-7; 8 bases map to TRBD2. This CDR3 spans 14 amino acids. Germline CDR1 reads SGHDT; CDR2 reads YYEEEE. Germline trimming cut 3 bases from V and 4 bases from J; bases unmatched to any gene: 6. DNA of the CDR3: TGTGCCAGCAGCTCTCCGGGAGGGCCATACGAGCAGTACTTC. Its translation is CASSSPGGPYEQYF.

The V call is TRBV11-3, the J call TRBJ2-7; D gene uncertain. The V gene lost 1 base and the J gene lost 2 bases, with 9 bases spanning the gap. CDR3 length: 14 amino acids. The germline V gene encodes CDR1 SGHNT and CDR2 YENEEA. CDR3 in amino acids: CASSLASNAYEQYF. CDR3 sequence (DNA): TGTGCCAGCAGCTTAGCCTCGAACGCCTACGAGCAGTACTTC.

The chain carries TRBV18 and TRBJ2-1, with D perhaps matching TRBD2 (6 bases). The V and J ends lost 3 bases and 4 bases respectively, with 13 bases between them. This CDR3 is 15 amino acids long. The germline gives CDR1 KGHSH, CDR2 LQKENI. The CDR3 coding sequence is TGTGCCAGCTCACCTAGAGGGACTGATTACAATGAGCAGTTCTTC. Residues: CASSPRGTDYNEQFF.

The J gene is TRBJ1-2, the V gene TRBV20-1, with unresolved D. This CDR3 spans 10 amino acids. V was shortened by 1 base and J by 7 bases, with 4 bases between the two germline ends. The germline gives CDR1 DFQATT, CDR2 SNEGSKA (reference sequence). The CDR3 DNA is TGCAGTGCTAGAGGGGGTGGCTACACCTTC. Protein sequence: CSARGGGYTF.

The genes are TRBV5-6 and TRBJ2-3; either TRBD1 or TRBD2 may supply D (6 bases each). The CDR3 totals 14 residues. Trimming cost V 2 bases and J 6 bases, with 13 bases left between them. Germline V gene sequence: CDR1 SGHDT, CDR2 YYEEEE. Here the CDR3 reads CASSLWGAQDTQYF. The CDR3 DNA sequence: TGTGCCAGCAGCTTATGGGGGGCGCAGGATACGCAGTATTTT.

The chain recombines TRBV27 with TRBJ1-4; D is ambiguous. Per the germline V gene, CDR1 is MNHEY and CDR2 is SMNVEV (reference sequence). The V end lost 7 bases, the J end lost 0 bases, and 9 bases lay between the germline ends. The CDR3 totals 14 residues. Here the CDR3 reads CASTLFATNEKLFF. CDR3 in DNA: TGTGCCAGCACCCTTTTTGCAACTAATGAAAAACTGTTTTTT.

The genes are TRBV6-5 and TRBJ2-1, with D possibly TRBD2 on 6 matching bases. The CDR3 is 16 residues long. The germline V gene has CDR1 MNHEY and CDR2 SVGAGI. Trimming shortened V by 4 bases and J by 9 bases, and 22 bases separated the two germline ends. CDR3 in DNA: TGTGCCAGCAGTTTACCGCCGAGACTAGGTCCAAGTGAGCAGTTCTTC. As protein: CASSLPPRLGPSEQFF.

The CDR3 DNA is TGTGCCAGCAGTTCCCTCGGGGGCGGGAACACTGAAGCTTTCTTT. This gives the protein CASSSLGGGNTEAFF. The chain uses TRBV6-5 and TRBJ1-1; D might be TRBD1 (6 bases). The V gene's germline CDR1 is MNHEY and CDR2 SVGAGI. The CDR3 has 15 amino acids. Trimming removed 4 bases from V and 1 base from J, with 13 bases in between.

The rearrangement joins TRBV7-2 to TRBJ1-1; D unclear. The CDR3 consists of 13 residues. Germline CDR1 SGHTA, CDR2 FQGNSA. Trimming removed 5 bases at V and 4 bases at J, with 11 bases between. The CDR3 coding sequence is TGTGCCAGCAGCCCGGTCTGGGGCACTGAAGCTTTCTTT. Amino acids: CASSPVWGTEAFF.

This CDR3 is CASSDQGLAGRNEQFF. The CDR3 coding sequence is TGCGCCAGCAGTGACCAGGGACTAGCGGGGAGGAATGAGCAGTTCTTC. V gene TRBV10-1 combines with J gene TRBJ2-1; the match to TRBD2 covers 13 bases. Trimming cost V 3 bases and J 7 bases; bases outside gene matches: 6. Germline V lookup: CDR1 WNHNN, CDR2 SYGVQD (reference sequence). The CDR3 sequence is 16 residues long.

V usage is TRBV27 and J usage is TRBJ2-1; 8 positions match TRBD1. With 2 bases clipped from V and 4 bases from J, the junction kept 10 bases outside the gene matches. Germline CDR1 MNHEY, CDR2 SMNVEV (reference sequence). The CDR3 spans 17 residues. In nucleotides, the CDR3 is TGTGCCAGCAGTTTAAATAGGCCGGGACAGGCGTACAATGAGCAGTTCTTC. It specifies CASSLNRPGQAYNEQFF.

CDR3 residues: CASRFLNLPNEKLFF. The CDR3 DNA reads as TGCGCCAGCAGATTCTTAAATCTGCCTAATGAAAAACTGTTTTTT. V gene TRBV5-1 combines with J gene TRBJ1-4; D unclear. Germline CDR1 is SGHRS and CDR2 is YFSETQ. Trimming removed 5 bases at V and 3 bases at J, with 14 bases between. The CDR3 contains 15 residues.

V usage is TRBV5-1 and J usage is TRBJ2-2; TRBD1 matches at 8 bases. CDR3 length equals 16 residues. V gave up 5 bases and J gave up 3 bases; unmatched junction bases: 9. Germline V gene data show CDR1 as SGHRS and CDR2 as YFSETQ. The CDR3 DNA reads as TGCGCCAGCAGGCAAGCGGCACAGGGGGACACCGGGGAGCTGTTTTTT. It specifies CASRQAAQGDTGELFF.

A single count supports this clone. The J gene is TRBJ2-2, the V gene TRBV4-1; D possibly corresponds to TRBD2 (6 bases). V lost 1 base and J 7 bases, leaving 16 bases between the germline ends. The CDR3 totals 16 residues. Germline V CDR1 and CDR2: MGHRA, YSYEKL. The CDR3 sequence is CASSQVRSGADGELFF. DNA for the CDR3: TGCGCCAGCAGCCAAGTAAGATCGGGAGCGGACGGGGAGCTGTTTTTT.